These 9 T cell receptor beta chains came from one sample sequenced in a study of T cell repertoires in cytomegalovirus infection. TCRdb itself ran the reads through MiXCR, one entry per CDR3 protein. The sample has around 430,000 distinct CDR3 sequences, about 44% seen once; the top ten hold about 41%. Their target antigens are unknown. The sample was cultured PBMCs, taken from culture after CMV antigen stimulation. Receptor source: a human donor in good health (CMV status not recorded). Some clones in this sample may be carry-over from other donors' samples.

The sample holds a few counts of this clonotype. V and J are TRBV7-6 and TRBJ2-6; 7 bases fit TRBD1. Germline V gives CDR1 SGHVS, CDR2 FNYEAQ. The V gene end was trimmed by 8 bases and the J gene end by 2 bases; junction bases not matched to a gene: 6. The CDR3 spans 15 residues. The CDR3 loop reads CASSSTGAGANVLTF. CDR3 DNA: TGTGCCAGCTCCTCTACAGGGGCTGGGGCCAACGTCCTGACTTTC.

The chain is built from TRBV11-2 and TRBJ2-7; TRBD1 might be the D (5 bases). This CDR3 spans 14 amino acids. V lost 0 bases to trimming and J lost 2 bases, with 8 bases between them. From germline, CDR1 is SGHAT and CDR2 FQNNGV. Written as DNA, the CDR3 is TGTGCCAGCAGCTTAGATCAGGGAACCTACGAGCAGTACTTC. Protein: CASSLDQGTYEQYF. The whole variable domain, filled in from reference TRBV11-2 and TRBJ2-7, reads EAGVAQSPRYKIIEKRQSVAFWCNPISGHATLYWYQQILGQGPKLLIQFQNNGVVDDSQLPKDRFSAERLKGVDSTLKIQPAKLEDSAVYLCASSLDQGTYEQYFGPGTRLTVT.

To note about this clonotype: A much larger clone is a single base away; this may be a read error. This chain joins TRBV7-9 and TRBJ1-1, with D hard to call. Germline lookup yields CDR1 SEHNR and CDR2 FQNEAQ (reference sequence). This CDR3 has 14 amino acids. The DNA of the CDR3 is TGTGCCGGCAGCTTATCCCTCAGATACACTGAAGCTTTCTTT. It translates to CAGSLSLRYTEAFF.

This clonotype was counted at least ten times. The CDR3 reads CASSLVASGSKLGELFF. DNA for the CDR3: TGTGCCAGCAGCTTAGTGGCTAGCGGGTCCAAGCTGGGGGAGCTGTTTTTT. The chain carries TRBV7-6 and TRBJ2-2; 8 bases are a match to TRBD2. The CDR3 sequence is 17 residues long. Germline V gives CDR1 SGHVS, CDR2 FNYEAQ. J was trimmed by 8 bases and V by 1 base; bases with no gene match: 12.

The rearrangement uses TRBV7-8 and TRBJ1-2; D remains ambiguous. The V end lost 5 bases, the J end lost 5 bases, and 9 bases lay between the germline ends. Germline CDR1 SGHVS, CDR2 FQNEAQ. The CDR3 is 12 amino acids. DNA of the CDR3: TGTGCCAGCAGCCACCCTCGATATGGCTACACCTTC. Its protein is CASSHPRYGYTF.

This clonotype was found once. The chain uses TRBV20-1 and TRBJ2-7; D is undetermined. Germline loops: CDR1 DFQATT, CDR2 SNEGSKA (reference sequence). The CDR3 sequence is 14 residues long. Trimming shortened V by 0 bases and J by 1 base, and 10 bases separated the two germline ends. CDR3 nucleotide sequence: TGCAGTGCTAGAGAACGGCGGACGTCCTACGAGCAGTACTTC. It codes for CSARERRTSYEQYF.

This clonotype was counted ten times or more. The chain uses TRBV7-8 and TRBJ1-1; maybe TRBD1 (5 bases). V lost 1 base to trimming and J lost 1 base, with 13 bases between them. This CDR3 spans 16 amino acids. Germline CDR1 is SGHVS and CDR2 is FQNEAQ. The CDR3 coding sequence is TGTGCCAGCAGCTTAGATCCGGGACCGCGGAACACTGAAGCTTTCTTT. This gives the protein CASSLDPGPRNTEAFF.

This chain connects TRBV7-8 to TRBJ2-3, with D hard to call. Germline CDR1 SGHVS, CDR2 FQNEAQ. The V end was cut by 1 base, the J end by 2 bases, with 7 bases between. The CDR3 has 14 amino acids. CDR3 in DNA: TGTGCCAGCAGCTTAGACTGGATCACAGATACGCAGTATTTT. Translated: CASSLDWITDTQYF.

The rearrangement links TRBV7-8 to TRBJ2-3; 8 nucleotides line up with TRBD2. Germline CDR1 SGHVS, CDR2 FQNEAQ. The CDR3 spans 21 residues. J gave up 4 bases and V 5 bases, and 26 bases lay outside the gene matches. The CDR3 reads CASSPLGPGNAPGLEPDTQYF. CDR3 DNA: TGTGCCAGCAGCCCTCTTGGTCCCGGAAACGCACCGGGACTAGAGCCAGATACGCAGTATTTT.